Listed here are 2 T cell receptor beta chains from one sample, sequenced in a study of cytomegalovirus exposure and HLA in healthy donors. Generated by immunoSEQ multiplex PCR, the TCRdb table keeps only in-frame clones and is missing some. The profile shows under 95,000 clones, approximately 94% of them singletons. Sequencing input: PBMCs. The source of these receptors is a woman under 30 in good health and CMV-seropositive.

This chain uses TRBV4-2 with TRBJ2-2; D is perhaps TRBD2 (5 bases). V shed 1 base and J shed 2 bases, with 11 bases lying between them. Germline V CDR1 and CDR2: LGHNA, YNFKEQ. The CDR3 runs 16 residues. The CDR3 protein is CASSQGRAANTGELFF. CDR3 DNA: TGTGCCAGCAGCCAAGGCCGAGCGGCCAACACCGGGGAGCTGTTTTTT.

The chain employs TRBV5-1 and TRBJ2-5, with D possibly TRBD2 on 7 matching bases. The CDR3 loop spans 14 amino acids. V was shortened by 0 bases and J by 4 bases, with 10 bases between the two germline ends. The V gene's germline CDR1 is SGHRS and CDR2 YFSETQ. The CDR3 nucleotides are TGCGCCAGCAGCTTGGCGGGGGGCCGAGAGACCCAGTACTTC. Translated, it gives CASSLAGGRETQYF.